This entry lists 5 T cell receptor beta chains sequenced from one sample in a study of shared clonotypes between healthy human individuals. The repertoire was sequenced with immunoSEQ multiplex PCR; TCRdb's copy has only in-frame clones and lacks some. The sample holds approximately 1.9 million clones, around 93% seen once. As defined, naive CD8 cells were CD45RO-negative and positively selected for CCR7, with terminally differentiated effector memory CD45RA+ cells excluded. The material sequenced was naive CD8+ T cells from PBMCs. The source of these receptors is a man aged 18 to 30 in good health. Some clones in this sample may be carry-over from other donors' samples.

V and J are TRBV9 and TRBJ1-3; TRBD1 might be the D (5 bases). Germline V gives CDR1 SGDLS, CDR2 YYNGEE. The CDR3 is 19 residues long. Trimming removed 2 bases at V and 4 bases at J, with 25 bases between. CDR3 nucleotide sequence: TGTGCCAGCAGCGTCAGCCCGCGAATTGACGGAGGGGAAGGAAACACCATATATTTT. Translated, it gives CASSVSPRIDGGEGNTIYF. The full variable domain, with the rest looked up from reference TRBV9 and TRBJ1-3, is DSGVTQTPKHLITATGQRVTLRCSPRSGDLSVYWYQQSLDQGLQFLIQYYNGEERAKGNILERFSAQQFPDLHSELNLSSLELGDSALYFCASSVSPRIDGGEGNTIYFGEGSWLTVV.

The chain employs TRBV27 and TRBJ1-2, with D maybe TRBD1 (6 bases). There are 17 residues in the CDR3. Between the trimmed V and J ends, which lost 5 bases and 8 bases, there was a span of 27 bases. Germline loops: CDR1 MNHEY, CDR2 SMNVEV (reference sequence). In nucleotides, the CDR3 is TGTGCCAGCAGTCCCCCCGGTATTCGGGGGCTGGGGGGAGGCTACACCTTC. This encodes CASSPPGIRGLGGGYTF.

The chain couples TRBV6-1 to TRBJ2-1, with TRBD2 matching 7 bases. CDR1 MNHNS and CDR2 SASEGT come from the germline V gene. With V trimmed by 6 bases and J by 5 bases, 7 bases remained unmatched. The CDR3 runs to 14 residues. CDR3 residues: CASRESGTNNEQFF. DNA for the CDR3: TGTGCCAGCAGGGAGAGCGGGACGAACAATGAGCAGTTCTTC.

The chain has TRBV9 and TRBJ1-4; 9 nucleotides agree with TRBD1. CDR3 length: 15 residues. From germline, CDR1 is SGDLS and CDR2 YYNGEE. V trimming: 3 bases; J trimming: 3 bases; junction bases outside the gene matches: 3. Written as DNA, the CDR3 is TGTGCCAGCAGCGAGAGGGACAGGGCTAATGAAAAACTGTTTTTT. It yields the protein CASSERDRANEKLFF.

The CDR3: CASSQGYVQGFEQYF. CDR3 nucleotide sequence: TGCGCCAGCAGCCAAGGATATGTCCAGGGGTTCGAGCAGTACTTC. The chain links TRBV4-3 to TRBJ2-7; possibly TRBD1 for D (6 bases). Trimming took off 1 base at V and 6 bases at J, with 16 bases between the two ends. The CDR3 totals 15 residues. The germline V gene has CDR1 LGHNA and CDR2 YSLEER.